This is a list of T cell receptor beta chains from one sample in a study of PD-1 blockade in classical Hodgkin lymphoma. Libraries were prepared by immunoSEQ multiplex PCR; TCRdb keeps only in-frame clonotypes and omits some of them. Among 45,000 to 50,000 clones listed, around 80% were seen once. The sample here was peripheral blood mononuclear cells (PBMCs), taken before the second cycle of nivolumab. These receptors came from a human donor with classical Hodgkin lymphoma. CDR3s include the opening cysteine and the closing phenylalanine or tryptophan. The D gene is left open where the match is weak. Only some rows state a clone size, as once, few, many or a class for expanded clones.

V gene	clone size	D gene	J gene	CDR3 protein	CDR3 DNA
TRBV7-3	NA	TRBD1	TRBJ2-3	CASSLGSRGSSTDTQYF	TGTGCCAGCAGCTTAGGTTCCAGGGGGTCTAGCACAGATACGCAGTATTTT
TRBV25-1	NA	NA	TRBJ1-1	CASKGQGPFAEAFF	TGTGCCAGCAAGGGTCAGGGCCCCTTCGCTGAAGCTTTCTTT
TRBV2	NA	TRBD2	TRBJ2-7	CASKTGTSGAYEQYF	TGTGCCAGCAAGACCGGGACTAGCGGGGCCTACGAGCAGTACTTC
TRBV6-6	NA	TRBD1	TRBJ1-5	CASSTGDSQPQHF	TGTGCCAGCAGTACAGGGGATAGTCAGCCCCAGCATTTT
TRBV30	NA	NA	TRBJ1-2	CAWDPANRVGYGYTF	TGTGCCTGGGATCCCGCCAACAGGGTCGGCTATGGCTACACCTTC
TRBV9	NA	TRBD2	TRBJ2-7	CASSVEPYREEGYEQYF	TGTGCCAGCAGCGTAGAGCCGTACCGGGAGGAGGGATACGAGCAGTACTTC
TRBV2	NA	NA	TRBJ1-4	CASSEKGTINEKLFF	TGTGCCAGCAGTGAAAAAGGGACAATTAATGAAAAACTGTTTTTT
TRBV5-1	NA	TRBD1	TRBJ1-2	CASSLTWTGDGYTF	TGCGCCAGCAGCTTAACGTGGACAGGGGATGGCTACACCTTC
TRBV29-1	NA	NA	TRBJ1-1	CSVEDPLGSGTEAFF	TGCAGCGTTGAAGATCCCCTGGGAAGCGGCACTGAAGCTTTCTTT
TRBV7-9	once	TRBD2	TRBJ2-5	CASSLGTSGETQYF	TGTGCCAGCAGCTTAGGGACTAGCGGAGAGACCCAGTACTTC
TRBV10-3	NA	TRBD1	TRBJ1-5	CAISEIRQGVQHF	TGTGCCATCAGTGAGATACGACAGGGGGTCCAGCATTTT
TRBV7-9	NA	NA	TRBJ2-1	CASSLTHGNEQFF	TGTGCCAGCAGCTTGACCCACGGGAATGAGCAGTTCTTC
TRBV5-1	few	NA	TRBJ1-2	CASSLVRESYTF	TGCGCCAGCAGCTTGGTAAGGGAGAGCTACACCTTC
TRBV4-3	NA	NA	TRBJ2-5	CASSLGVEERETQYF	TGCGCCAGCAGCCTCGGGGTAGAAGAAAGAGAGACCCAGTACTTC
TRBV27	NA	NA	TRBJ2-7	CASISYEQYF	TGTGCCAGCATTTCCTACGAGCAGTACTTC
TRBV7-2	NA	TRBD2	TRBJ2-4	CASSWDRGRVDIQYF	TGTGCCAGCAGCTGGGACCGGGGGAGGGTTGACATTCAGTACTTC
TRBV14	NA	TRBD2	TRBJ2-5	CASSQGVTSGQETQYF	TGTGCCAGCAGCCAAGGCGTGACTAGCGGCCAAGAGACCCAGTACTTC
TRBV10-3	NA	TRBD2	TRBJ2-3	CAISSGVPDTQYF	TGTGCCATCAGTAGCGGGGTCCCAGATACGCAGTATTTT
TRBV27	NA	NA	TRBJ1-4	CASSLSVGGGLFF	TGTGCCAGCAGTTTATCAGTTGGGGGGGGCCTGTTTTTT
TRBV11-3	NA	NA	TRBJ2-6	CASSLGPSGANVLTF	TGTGCCAGCAGCTTAGGACCTTCTGGGGCCAACGTCCTGACTTTC
TRBV11-2	NA	NA	TRBJ2-3	CASSLIARTDTQYF	TGTGCCAGCAGCTTAATTGCCCGCACAGATACGCAGTATTTT
TRBV5-6	once	TRBD1	TRBJ2-7	CASSTDRGEQYF	TGTGCCAGCAGCACCGACAGGGGTGAGCAGTACTTC
TRBV19	once	NA	TRBJ2-2	CASTGVNTGELFF	TGTGCCAGTACAGGGGTGAACACCGGGGAGCTGTTTTTT
TRBV2	NA	NA	TRBJ1-3	CASSEAWQGTNTIYF	TGTGCCAGCAGTGAAGCATGGCAGGGAACAAACACCATATATTTT
TRBV28	NA	TRBD1	TRBJ2-1	CASSSFSGRGKNNEQFF	TGTGCCAGCAGTTCATTTTCCGGCAGGGGGAAGAACAATGAGCAGTTCTTC
TRBV7-8	once	TRBD2	TRBJ2-4	CASSPVAGGPNIQYF	TGTGCCAGCAGCCCGGTCGCGGGGGGTCCCAACATTCAGTACTTC
TRBV7-2	NA	NA	TRBJ2-7	CASSARLTAYEQYF	TGTGCCAGCAGCGCCCGGCTTACGGCCTACGAGCAGTACTTC
TRBV19	NA	NA	TRBJ1-3	CASRDHTKGLSGNTIYF	TGTGCCAGTAGGGATCACACCAAGGGACTTTCTGGAAACACCATATATTTT
TRBV6-5	NA	NA	TRBJ2-5	CASSTQETQYF	TGTGCCAGCAGTACCCAAGAGACCCAGTACTTC